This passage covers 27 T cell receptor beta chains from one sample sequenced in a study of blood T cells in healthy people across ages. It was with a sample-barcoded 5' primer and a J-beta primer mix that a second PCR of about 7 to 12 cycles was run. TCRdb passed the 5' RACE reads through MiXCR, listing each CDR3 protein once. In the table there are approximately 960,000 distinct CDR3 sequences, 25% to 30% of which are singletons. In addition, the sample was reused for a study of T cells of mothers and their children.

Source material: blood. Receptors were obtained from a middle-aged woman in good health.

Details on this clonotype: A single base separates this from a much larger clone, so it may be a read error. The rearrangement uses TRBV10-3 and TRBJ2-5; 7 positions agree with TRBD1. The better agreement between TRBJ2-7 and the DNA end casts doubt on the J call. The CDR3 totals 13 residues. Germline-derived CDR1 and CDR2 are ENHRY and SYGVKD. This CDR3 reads CAIGVGQTYEQYF. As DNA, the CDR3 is TGTGCCATCGGTGTGGGACAGACTTACGAGCAGTACTTC.

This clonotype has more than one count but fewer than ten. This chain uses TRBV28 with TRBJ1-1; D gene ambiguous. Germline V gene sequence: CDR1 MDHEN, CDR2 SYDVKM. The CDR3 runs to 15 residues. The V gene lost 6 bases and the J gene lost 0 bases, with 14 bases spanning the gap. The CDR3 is CASSFAGQVNTEAFF. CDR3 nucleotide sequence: TGTGCCAGCAGCTTCGCCGGCCAGGTGAACACTGAAGCTTTCTTT. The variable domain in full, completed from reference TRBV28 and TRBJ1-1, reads DVKVTQSSRYLVKRTGEKVFLECVQDMDHENMFWYRQDPGLGLRLIYFSYDVKMKEKGDIPEGYSVSREKKERFSLILESASTNQTSMYLCASSFAGQVNTEAFFGQGTRLTVV.

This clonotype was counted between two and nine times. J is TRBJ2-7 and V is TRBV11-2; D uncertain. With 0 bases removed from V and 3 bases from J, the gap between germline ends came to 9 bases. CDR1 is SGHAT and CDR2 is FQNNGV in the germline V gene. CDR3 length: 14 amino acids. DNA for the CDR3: TGTGCCAGCAGCTTAGATAAGGCCCACTACGAGCAGTACTTC. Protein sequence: CASSLDKAHYEQYF.

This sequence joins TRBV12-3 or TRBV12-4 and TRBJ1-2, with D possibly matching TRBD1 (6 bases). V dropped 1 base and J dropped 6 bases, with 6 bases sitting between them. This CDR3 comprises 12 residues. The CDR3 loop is CASSLGGHGYTF. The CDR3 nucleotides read TGTGCCAGCAGTTTAGGGGGGCATGGCTACACCTTC.

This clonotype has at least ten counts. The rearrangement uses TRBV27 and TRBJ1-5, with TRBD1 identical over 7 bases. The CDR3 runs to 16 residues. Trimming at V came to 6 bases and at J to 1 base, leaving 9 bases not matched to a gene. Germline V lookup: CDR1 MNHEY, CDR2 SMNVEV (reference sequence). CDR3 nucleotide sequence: TGTGCCAGCAGACAACACGAACAGGGGAGCAATCAGCCCCAGCATTTT. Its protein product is CASRQHEQGSNQPQHF.

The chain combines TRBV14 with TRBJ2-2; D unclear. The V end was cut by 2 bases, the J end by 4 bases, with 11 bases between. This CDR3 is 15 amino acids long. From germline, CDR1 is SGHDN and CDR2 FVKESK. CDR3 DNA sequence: TGTGCCAGCAGCCAAATGGCAGGCGCCACCGGGGAGCTGTTTTTT. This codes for CASSQMAGATGELFF.

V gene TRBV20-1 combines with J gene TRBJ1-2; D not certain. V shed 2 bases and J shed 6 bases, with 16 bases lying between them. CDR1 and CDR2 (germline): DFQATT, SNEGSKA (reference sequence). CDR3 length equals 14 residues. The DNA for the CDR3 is TGCAGTGCTAGACGTATACAGATGGCGAATGGCTACACCTTC. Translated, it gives CSARRIQMANGYTF.

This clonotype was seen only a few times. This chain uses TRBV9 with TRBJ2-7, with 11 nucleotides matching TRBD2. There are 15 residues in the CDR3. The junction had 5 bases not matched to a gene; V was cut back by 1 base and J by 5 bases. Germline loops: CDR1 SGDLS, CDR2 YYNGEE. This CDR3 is CASSVSLAGGNEQYF. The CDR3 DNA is TGTGCCAGCAGCGTATCCCTAGCGGGGGGAAACGAGCAGTACTTC. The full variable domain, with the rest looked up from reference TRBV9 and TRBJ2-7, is DSGVTQTPKHLITATGQRVTLRCSPRSGDLSVYWYQQSLDQGLQFLIQYYNGEERAKGNILERFSAQQFPDLHSELNLSSLELGDSALYFCASSVSLAGGNEQYFGPGTRLTVT.

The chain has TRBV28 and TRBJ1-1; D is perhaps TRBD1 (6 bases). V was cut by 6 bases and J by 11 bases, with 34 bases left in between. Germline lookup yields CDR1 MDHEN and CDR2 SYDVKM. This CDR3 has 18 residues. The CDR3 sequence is CASSRTLSSELGHAGAFF. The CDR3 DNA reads TGTGCCAGCAGCCGTACTCTGTCCTCCGAATTGGGACATGCAGGGGCTTTCTTT. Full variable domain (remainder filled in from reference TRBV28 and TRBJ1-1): DVKVTQSSRYLVKRTGEKVFLECVQDMDHENMFWYRQDPGLGLRLIYFSYDVKMKEKGDIPEGYSVSREKKERFSLILESASTNQTSMYLCASSRTLSSELGHAGAFFGQGTRLTVV.

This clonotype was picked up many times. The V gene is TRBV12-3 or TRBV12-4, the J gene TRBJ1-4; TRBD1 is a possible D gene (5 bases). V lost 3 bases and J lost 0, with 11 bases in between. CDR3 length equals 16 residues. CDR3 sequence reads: CASSFGGGPTNEKLFF. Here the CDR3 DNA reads TGTGCCAGCAGTTTCGGGGGAGGGCCAACTAATGAAAAACTGTTTTTT.

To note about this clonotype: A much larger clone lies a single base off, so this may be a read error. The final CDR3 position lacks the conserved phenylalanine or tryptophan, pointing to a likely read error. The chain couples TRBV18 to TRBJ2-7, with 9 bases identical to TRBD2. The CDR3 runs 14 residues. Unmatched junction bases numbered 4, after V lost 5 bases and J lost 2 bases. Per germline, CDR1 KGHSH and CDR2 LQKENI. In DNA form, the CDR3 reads TGTGCCAGCTCAGAGAGCGGGGGGACCTACGAGCAGTACTTA. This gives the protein CASSESGGTYEQYL.

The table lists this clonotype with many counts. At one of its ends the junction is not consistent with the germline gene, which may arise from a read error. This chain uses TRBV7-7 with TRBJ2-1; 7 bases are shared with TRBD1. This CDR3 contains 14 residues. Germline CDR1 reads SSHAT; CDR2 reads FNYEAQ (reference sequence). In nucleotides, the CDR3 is TGTGCTAGCAGCCGGGACAGATCGGGCAATGAGCAGTTCTTC. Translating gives CASSRDRSGNEQFF.

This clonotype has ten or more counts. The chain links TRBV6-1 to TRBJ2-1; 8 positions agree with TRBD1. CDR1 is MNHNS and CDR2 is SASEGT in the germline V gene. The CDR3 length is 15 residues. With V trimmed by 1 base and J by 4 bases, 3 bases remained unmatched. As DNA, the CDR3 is TGTGCCAGCAGTGAAGAGGGGGACAGGTACAATGAGCAGTTCTTC. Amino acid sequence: CASSEEGDRYNEQFF.

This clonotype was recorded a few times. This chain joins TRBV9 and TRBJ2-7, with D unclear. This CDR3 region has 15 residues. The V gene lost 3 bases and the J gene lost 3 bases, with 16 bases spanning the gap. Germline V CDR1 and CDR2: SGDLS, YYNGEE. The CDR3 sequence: CASSATPDANYEQYF. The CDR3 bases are TGTGCCAGCAGCGCAACCCCTGACGCAAACTACGAGCAGTACTTC. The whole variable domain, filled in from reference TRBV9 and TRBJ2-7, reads DSGVTQTPKHLITATGQRVTLRCSPRSGDLSVYWYQQSLDQGLQFLIQYYNGEERAKGNILERFSAQQFPDLHSELNLSSLELGDSALYFCASSATPDANYEQYFGPGTRLTVT.

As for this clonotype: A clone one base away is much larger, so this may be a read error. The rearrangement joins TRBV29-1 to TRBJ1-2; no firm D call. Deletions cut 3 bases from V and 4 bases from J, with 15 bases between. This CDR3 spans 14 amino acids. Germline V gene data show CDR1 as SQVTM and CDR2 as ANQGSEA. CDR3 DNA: TGCAGCGTTGAGCCGCCCGAAAAGAGCTATGGCTACACCTTC. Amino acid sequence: CSVEPPEKSYGYTF.

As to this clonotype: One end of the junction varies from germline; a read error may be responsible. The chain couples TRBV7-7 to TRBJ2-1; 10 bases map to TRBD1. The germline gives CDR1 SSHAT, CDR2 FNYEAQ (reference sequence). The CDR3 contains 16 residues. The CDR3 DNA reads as TGTGCTAGCAGCTTAGGGACAGGGGCTCTGGGGAATGAGCAGTTCTTC. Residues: CASSLGTGALGNEQFF.

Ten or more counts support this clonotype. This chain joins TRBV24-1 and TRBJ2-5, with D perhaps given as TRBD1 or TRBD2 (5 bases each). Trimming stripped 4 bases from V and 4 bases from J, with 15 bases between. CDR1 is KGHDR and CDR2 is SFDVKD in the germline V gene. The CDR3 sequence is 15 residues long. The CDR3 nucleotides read TGTGCCACCAGTGACTGGGACCTGGGGCGAGAGACCCAGTACTTC. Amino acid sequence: CATSDWDLGRETQYF.

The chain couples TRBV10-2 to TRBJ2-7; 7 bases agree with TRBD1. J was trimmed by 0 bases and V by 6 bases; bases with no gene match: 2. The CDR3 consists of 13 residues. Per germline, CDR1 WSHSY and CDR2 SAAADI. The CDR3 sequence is CASRQGPSYEQYF. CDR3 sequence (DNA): TGCGCCAGCAGACAGGGGCCCTCCTACGAGCAGTACTTC.

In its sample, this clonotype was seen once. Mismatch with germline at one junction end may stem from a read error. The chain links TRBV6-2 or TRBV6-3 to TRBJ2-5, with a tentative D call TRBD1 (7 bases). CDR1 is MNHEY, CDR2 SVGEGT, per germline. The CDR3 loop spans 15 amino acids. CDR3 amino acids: CARSYSAEGAETQYF. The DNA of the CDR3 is TGCGCCAGGAGTTACAGTGCGGAGGGGGCAGAGACCCAGTACTTC.

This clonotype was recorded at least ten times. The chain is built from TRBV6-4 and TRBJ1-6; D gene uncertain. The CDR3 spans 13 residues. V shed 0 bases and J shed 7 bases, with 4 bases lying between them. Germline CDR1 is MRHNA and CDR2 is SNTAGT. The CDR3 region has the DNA TGTGCCAGCAGTGACTCAGGGAATTCACCCCTCCACTTT. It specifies CASSDSGNSPLHF.

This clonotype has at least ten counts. The CDR3 spells CASSPGRAPYEQYF. The CDR3 nucleotides are TGTGCCAGCAGCCCCGGCAGGGCCCCCTACGAGCAGTACTTC. This chain joins TRBV3-1 and TRBJ2-7; D is possibly TRBD1 (5 bases). The CDR3 spans 14 residues. Germline V gene data show CDR1 as LGHDT and CDR2 as YNNKEL (reference sequence). Trimming stripped 4 bases from V and 2 bases from J, with 12 bases between.

CDR3 amino acids: CASSRTKNNEQFF. Here the CDR3 DNA reads TGTGCCAGCAGCAGGACTAAGAACAATGAGCAGTTCTTC. The chain links TRBV7-2 to TRBJ2-1; D perhaps matches TRBD2 (6 bases). The V gene's germline CDR1 is SGHTA and CDR2 FQGNSA. The length of the CDR3 is 13 residues. The germline V and J ends were trimmed by 5 bases and 5 bases, with 10 bases remaining between them.

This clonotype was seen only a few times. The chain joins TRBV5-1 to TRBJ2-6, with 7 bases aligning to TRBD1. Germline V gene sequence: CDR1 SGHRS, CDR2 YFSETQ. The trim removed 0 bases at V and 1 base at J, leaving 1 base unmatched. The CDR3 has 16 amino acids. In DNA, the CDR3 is TGCGCCAGCAGCTTGGTGGACAGGTCTGGGGCCAACGTCCTGACTTTC. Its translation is CASSLVDRSGANVLTF.

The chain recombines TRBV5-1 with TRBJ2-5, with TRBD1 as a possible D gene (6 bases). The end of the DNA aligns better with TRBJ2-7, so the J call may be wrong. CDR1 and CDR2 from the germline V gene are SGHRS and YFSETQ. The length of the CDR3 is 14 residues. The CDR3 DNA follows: TGCGCCAGCATGTCGAGGCAGGGGAATTGCGAGCAGTACTTC. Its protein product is CASMSRQGNCEQYF.

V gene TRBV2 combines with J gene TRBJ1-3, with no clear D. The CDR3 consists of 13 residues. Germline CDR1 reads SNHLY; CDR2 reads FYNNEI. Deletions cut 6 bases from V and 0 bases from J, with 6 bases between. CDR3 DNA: TGTGCCAGCAGACAGAACTCTGGAAACACCATATATTTT. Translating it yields CASRQNSGNTIYF.

The CDR3 sequence is CASSYSKGASKTEAFF. The DNA of the CDR3 is TGTGCCAGCAGTTACTCGAAAGGGGCCAGCAAAACTGAAGCTTTCTTT. V usage is TRBV6-5 and J usage is TRBJ1-1, with D perhaps matching TRBD1 (5 bases). Trimming pared 0 bases from V and 5 bases from J, leaving 16 bases between. The CDR3 is made up of 16 amino acids. The germline gives CDR1 MNHEY, CDR2 SVGAGI.

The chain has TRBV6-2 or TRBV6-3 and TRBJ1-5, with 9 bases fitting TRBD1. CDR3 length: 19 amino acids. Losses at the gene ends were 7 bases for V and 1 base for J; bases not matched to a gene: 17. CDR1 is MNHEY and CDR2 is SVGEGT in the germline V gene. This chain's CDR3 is CASTERSGTGFTSNQPQHF. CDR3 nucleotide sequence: TGTGCCAGCACCGAGAGATCCGGGACAGGGTTTACGAGCAATCAGCCCCAGCATTTT.